This TCR beta chain was retrieved from a study of T cells in Graves' hyperthyroidism and ophthalmopathy (dated by TCRdb to the late 2010s). For context, the study as a whole: Peripheral blood samples were taken at initial diagnosis, before any treatment was given. To identify TCR V-J signatures that set the groups apart, the researchers used a discovery cohort of roughly 100 patients, made up of under 45 with Graves' ophthalmopathy and some 56 with stable Graves' hyperthyroidism. An independent validation cohort of under 20 hyperthyroidism patients and some 15 patients who later progressed to ophthalmopathy tested prospective prediction of ophthalmopathy. The 100 or so discovery patients were randomly split 7:3 into training and test sets. The study also compared thyroid tissue and blood T-cell repertoires from about six Graves' hyperthyroidism patients. After sampling, hyperthyroidism patients received methimazole starting at 30 mg daily, and ophthalmopathy patients received high-dose intravenous methylprednisolone. The paper reports TCR Vbeta CDR3 sequencing of over 120 peripheral blood samples: 40 to 45 ophthalmopathy, 70 to 85 hyperthyroidism and approximately 17 progressor patients. Study-wide findings and limitations: Sample size was not statistically predetermined, and blinding of investigators to group allocation was not performed. Most expanded thyroid clonotypes (frequency above 0.001) were also detected in blood, a finding suggesting that blood repertoires may reflect thyroid immune responses. Ophthalmopathy was separated from stable hyperthyroidism by a 13 V-J signature model, with 85% to 90% sensitivity and roughly 84% specificity obtained in cross-validation and 80%/75% obtained in testing. During validation, the model predicted progression to ophthalmopathy a median of roughly 7.1 months ahead of onset, with almost 71% sensitivity and under 85% specificity.

TCR beta CDR3 regions were amplified from RNA transcripts. A first-round RT-PCR of the TCR CDR3 used the HTBI primer set with the Qiagen OneStep RT-PCR kit. The libraries were constructed in a second round of multiplex PCR and then size-selected and purified. Libraries were sequenced paired-end with 100 bp reads on an Illumina HiSeq2000. In the authors' own workflow: SOAPnuke was used to process the raw data, removing reads that contained adapters or uncalled bases, had a mean Phred below 15, or lacked an exact match to the constant primer or identifier. COPE v1.2.5 was used to merge the high-quality paired reads, and each unique nucleotide sequence was defined as a clonotype. MiTCR v1.1 was used to align clonotypes to the IMGT TRBV, TRBD and TRBJ reference segments. Analysis was restricted to V-J combinations with a frequency above 0.0001, which covered 98% to 99.2% of repertoires. The TCS score was defined as F50 (clonal expansion) divided by E x V (chaos), with BLOSUM62-based TCRdist calculated between CDR3 peptides within each V-J. Welch's t-statistics and random forest reduced roughly 540 V-J features to around 14, which were used in a naive Bayes classifier (R e1071). Thyroid-blood repertoire similarity was quantified with the Morisita-Horn index. Starting from the raw public reads, TCRdb applied fastp trimming at Q25, assembled clones with MiXCR and retained in-frame beta chains. For every CDR3 protein sequence, its rows merge into one entry that carries the most common genes and DNA. In this record, the V and J calls reflect TCRdb's handling and not the investigators' own analysis. This sample is represented by around 720,000 distinct CDR3 sequences; 35% of them were singletons. The ten most abundant clones make up around 29% of the sample.

As for this clonotype: The antigen it recognizes is unknown. Base qualities are not provided; no much larger clone lies one nucleotide away.

The V and J ends are trimmed by 9 bases and 0 bases, leaving 27 bases between them. Taken from cysteine to phenylalanine, the CDR3 has 18 residues. Only the CDR3 region is kept as DNA, spanning 54 bases read in frame from base 1. The CDR1 and CDR2 encoded by the germline V gene (reference sequence) are LNHDA and SQIVND. Stable Graves' hyperthyroidism was defined as no progression to ophthalmopathy during 18 months of follow-up. Hyperthyroidism patients were newly diagnosed, with disease duration under 2 months, and aged 18 to 65 years. Any patient with an uncontrolled infection, another autoimmune disease, pregnancy or lactation was excluded. Diagnoses were based on clinical symptoms, serum thyroxine and TRAb, thyroid ultrasound and orbital computed tomography. Ficoll-Paque density gradient centrifugation was used to isolate PBMCs from around 10 ml of fresh peripheral blood. Total RNA was extracted with Trizol reagent, and quality was checked on an Agilent 2100 Bioanalyzer.

The sequence links TRBV19 to TRBJ2-7; TRBD2 could be the D gene, as 6 bases match. The source material was blood. The sequence was obtained from a woman aged 40 to 50 with Graves' hyperthyroidism. The CDR3 here reads CASSPSSGLDGSSYEQYF. The DNA sequence follows: TGTGCCAGCAGCCCTAGCTCAGGCTTGGACGGGAGCTCCTACGAGCAGTACTTC.